These 10 T cell receptor beta chains were all obtained from the same sample, sequenced in a study of glioma-infiltrating T cells. Amplification of TCR alpha and beta CDR3 regions from RNA used iRepertoire nested multiplex PCR. Using its own MiXCR run on the multiplex PCR reads, TCRdb lists one record per CDR3 protein. This sample has approximately 89,000 distinct CDR3 sequences, with roughly 23% found just once. Sequenced input: glioma tissue, nonneoplastic brain tissue, or PBMCs (not recorded which). These TCRs come from a human donor with low-grade glioma or glioblastoma, undergoing nonglioma brain surgery, or in good health (not recorded which).

CDR3 coding DNA: TGCGCCAGCAGCCAGGGTCGGGATCAGCCCCAGCATTTT. This translates into CASSQGRDQPQHF. The chain is built from TRBV4-1 and TRBJ1-5, with D unclear. In germline, CDR1 is MGHRA, CDR2 YSYEKL. V gave up 3 bases and J gave up 5 bases, with 8 bases separating them. The CDR3 is made up of 13 amino acids.

As for this clonotype: A read error may be the cause here, since a much bigger clone is one base away. The chain joins TRBV6-5 to TRBJ2-2, with TRBD2 matching 10 bases. Germline CDR1 reads MNHEY; CDR2 reads SVGAGI. Trimming at V came to 2 bases and at J to 5 bases, leaving 11 bases not matched to a gene. This CDR3 spans 18 amino acids. CDR3 sequence: CASSYGRASGRGTGELFF. The DNA of the CDR3 is TGTGCCAGCAGTTACGGTCGGGCTAGCGGGAGAGGGACCGGGGAGCTGTTTTTT.

This clonotype has at least ten counts. An end of the junction differs from the germline gene, which may be a read error. The chain links TRBV18 to TRBJ1-1; D call uncertain. Germline CDR1 is KGHSH and CDR2 is LQKENI. There are 13 residues in the CDR3. This CDR3 reads CAGSLDGDTEAFF. DNA of the CDR3: TGTGCCGGCTCCCTAGACGGAGACACTGAAGCTTTCTTT.

This clonotype was picked up many times. The chain links TRBV12-3 or TRBV12-4 to TRBJ1-1; D may be TRBD1 (6 bases). This CDR3 spans 12 amino acids. V lost 3 bases to trimming and J lost 7 bases, with 9 bases between them. The DNA of the CDR3 is TGTGCCAGCAGTTTCTTAGGGGGTGAAGCTTTCTTT. This translates into CASSFLGGEAFF.

On this clonotype: A much larger clone lies one base from this, so it may be a read error. This chain uses TRBV12-3 or TRBV12-4 with TRBJ2-7, with TRBD1 matching 7 bases. This CDR3 contains 13 residues. J gave up 6 bases and V 3 bases, and 5 bases lay outside the gene matches. As DNA, the CDR3 is TGTGCCAGCAGTTTCCTCCGGGACAGCGAGCAGTACTTC. Protein: CASSFLRDSEQYF.

The genes are TRBV7-2 and TRBJ2-5; 11 bases match TRBD2. The V and J ends lost 5 bases and 2 bases, in that order; junction bases with no gene match: 4. Germline V gives CDR1 SGHTA, CDR2 FQGNSA. CDR3 length: 15 amino acids. CDR3: CASSTPSGGQETQYF. CDR3 nucleotide sequence: TGTGCCAGCAGCACCCCTAGCGGGGGGCAAGAGACCCAGTACTTC.

A remark on this clonotype: Given a much more abundant clone one base away, this may be a read error. V and J are TRBV20-1 and TRBJ1-2, with TRBD1 as a possible D gene (5 bases). V was shortened by 8 bases and J by 8 bases, with 21 bases between the two germline ends. This CDR3 contains 13 residues. Germline assignment: CDR1 DFQATT and CDR2 SNEGSKA (reference sequence). CDR3 sequence reads: CSSRDSLQQGYTF. CDR3 coding DNA: TGCAGTTCGCGGGACTCCCTTCAACAGGGCTACACCTTC.

This clonotype was counted at least ten times. This chain uses TRBV15 with TRBJ1-5; unclear D gene. In germline, CDR1 is LNHNV, CDR2 YYDKDF (reference sequence). V lost 1 base and J lost 1, with 5 bases in between. The CDR3 is made up of 14 amino acids. Here the CDR3 reads CATSRGESNQPQHF. The CDR3 DNA reads as TGTGCCACCAGCAGAGGGGAGAGCAATCAGCCCCAGCATTTT.

This clonotype was observed at least ten times. This chain connects TRBV6-1 to TRBJ1-6, with D unresolved. This CDR3 region has 13 residues. Germline V gene lookup returns CDR1 MNHNS and CDR2 SASEGT. V lost 7 bases and J lost 7, with 11 bases in between. The CDR3, as DNA: TGTGCCAGCAATCCGAGCCGCAATTCACCCCTCCACTTT. It codes for CASNPSRNSPLHF.

A note on this clonotype: The junction shows a germline mismatch at one end, possibly a read error. The V call is TRBV6-6, the J call TRBJ2-5; D tentatively reads TRBD1 or TRBD2 (6 bases each). Germline V gene sequence: CDR1 MNHNY, CDR2 SVGAGI (reference sequence). The CDR3 has 13 residues. The CDR3 nucleotides are TGTGCCAGCAGCCGGGGGCACCAAGAGACCCGGTACTTC. Its protein product is CASSRGHQETRYF.